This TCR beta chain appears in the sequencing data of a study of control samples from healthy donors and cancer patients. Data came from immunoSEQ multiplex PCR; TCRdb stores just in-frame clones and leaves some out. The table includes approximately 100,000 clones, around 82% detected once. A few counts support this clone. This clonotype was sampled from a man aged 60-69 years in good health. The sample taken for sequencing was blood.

CDR3 region: CASSPGVRGPQHF. Written as DNA, the CDR3 is TGTGCCAGCTCACCAGGGGTTAGGGGGCCCCAGCATTTT. The rearrangement joins TRBV18 to TRBJ1-5; D possibly corresponds to TRBD1 (5 bases). V shed 2 bases and J shed 9 bases, with 11 bases lying between them. CDR3 length: 13 amino acids. CDR1 KGHSH and CDR2 LQKENI come from the germline V gene.